These 29 T cell receptor beta chains originate from one sample sequenced in a study of blood T cell repertoires in COVID-19. Assay used: immunoSEQ multiplex PCR; TCRdb lists only in-frame clones, some missing. The profile shows 250,000 to 300,000 clones, approximately 91% of them singletons. Input material: peripheral blood. All receptors derive from a woman aged 25 to 45 with COVID-19, enrolled during active disease.

V and J are TRBV18 and TRBJ2-7; possible D gene TRBD1, 6 bases. The CDR3 spans 14 residues. The ends were cut back, 4 bases at V and 4 bases at J, with 14 bases in the middle. Germline CDR1 is KGHSH and CDR2 is LQKENI. DNA of the CDR3: TGTGCCAGCTCACAGGGGGTGCCAGGATACGAGCAGTACTTC. As protein: CASSQGVPGYEQYF. Full variable domain (remainder filled in from reference TRBV18 and TRBJ2-7): NAGVMQNPRHLVRRRGQEARLRCSPMKGHSHVYWYRQLPEEGLKFMVYLQKENIIDESGMPKERFSAEFPKEGPSILRIQQVVRGDSAAYFCASSQGVPGYEQYFGPGTRLTVT.

The chain joins TRBV11-1 to TRBJ2-1, with TRBD2 identical over 14 bases. The CDR3 extends over 16 amino acids. V lost 5 bases, J lost 4 bases, and 4 bases stayed unmatched. Per the germline V gene, CDR1 is SGHAT and CDR2 is FQDESV (reference sequence). CDR3: CASSPRLAGGYNEQFF. The CDR3, as DNA: TGTGCCAGCAGCCCCCGACTAGCGGGAGGGTACAATGAGCAGTTCTTC. The complete variable domain, with remaining parts taken from reference TRBV11-1 and TRBJ2-1, reads EAEVAQSPRYKITEKSQAVAFWCDPISGHATLYWYRQILGQGPELLVQFQDESVVDDSQLPKDRFSAERLKGVDSTLKIQPAELGDSAMYLCASSPRLAGGYNEQFFGPGTRLTVL.

The rearrangement links TRBV6-1 to TRBJ1-2, with 10 bases aligning to TRBD1. Per germline, CDR1 MNHNS and CDR2 SASEGT. The V and J ends lost 3 bases and 6 bases, in that order; junction bases with no gene match: 1. There are 13 residues in the CDR3. Here the CDR3 reads CASSDGQGDGYTF. CDR3 DNA: TGTGCCAGCAGTGACGGACAGGGGGATGGCTACACCTTC.

This clone was detected once. The chain joins TRBV11-1 to TRBJ2-7; D not resolved. The CDR3 runs to 12 residues. Deletions cut 2 bases from V and 5 bases from J, with 7 bases between. From germline, CDR1 is SGHAT and CDR2 FQDESV (reference sequence). Here the CDR3 DNA reads TGTGCCAGCAGCTTAATGCTACACGAGCAGTACTTC. Its protein product is CASSLMLHEQYF.

The J gene is TRBJ1-5, the V gene TRBV28, with D perhaps matching TRBD1 (5 bases). The germline gives CDR1 MDHEN, CDR2 SYDVKM. Trimming took off 3 bases at V and 2 bases at J, with 14 bases between the two ends. CDR3 length equals 16 residues. The CDR3 DNA sequence: TGTGCCAGCAGTTTCAGGGCAGGAAGAGGCAATCAGCCCCAGCATTTT. Amino acid sequence: CASSFRAGRGNQPQHF.

About this clone itself: Since a much larger clone is just one base distant, this may be a read error. The genes are TRBV7-3 and TRBJ2-7; 7 nucleotides align to TRBD1. The V gene end was trimmed by 5 bases and the J gene end by 3 bases; junction bases not matched to a gene: 1. Germline V gene lookup returns CDR1 SGHTA and CDR2 FQGTGA. This CDR3 has 12 residues. This chain's CDR3 is CASSGDSYEQYF. Here the CDR3 DNA reads TGTGCCAGCAGCGGGGACAGCTACGAGCAGTACTTC.

This clone was seen a few times. Here the CDR3 DNA reads TGTGCCAGCAGAAGACAGAGCACTGAAGCTTTCTTT. Its translation is CASRRQSTEAFF. This rearrangement joins TRBV6-5 to TRBJ1-1; a possible D gene is TRBD1 (5 bases). V dropped 6 bases and J dropped 4 bases, with 9 bases sitting between them. The CDR3 totals 12 residues. Germline V CDR1 and CDR2: MNHEY, SVGAGI.

There are a few counts of this clone. The chain recombines TRBV7-2 with TRBJ1-5; D ambiguous. Trimming cost V 4 bases and J 9 bases, with 13 bases left between them. The CDR3 runs to 13 residues. The germline V gene encodes CDR1 SGHTA and CDR2 FQGNSA. The CDR3 DNA sequence: TGTGCCAGCAGCTCCCAGGCAGGCCGGCCCCAGCATTTT. Protein sequence: CASSSQAGRPQHF.

The V gene is TRBV15, the J gene TRBJ2-7; perhaps TRBD2 as D (6 bases). The CDR3 is 14 residues long. From germline, CDR1 is LNHNV and CDR2 YYDKDF (reference sequence). V was shortened by 0 bases and J by 7 bases, with 13 bases between the two germline ends. The CDR3 protein is CATSRDLASGEQYF. The CDR3 DNA reads as TGTGCCACCAGCAGAGATCTAGCGTCTGGGGAGCAGTACTTC.

This rearrangement joins TRBV6-5 to TRBJ2-7, with 12 nucleotides matching TRBD2. V was clipped by 7 bases and J by 6 bases; unmatched bases: 4. Germline loops: CDR1 MNHEY, CDR2 SVGAGI. There are 13 residues in the CDR3. The CDR3 region has the DNA TGTGCCAGCAAACGGACTAGCGGGGCCGAGCAGTACTTC. The encoded protein is CASKRTSGAEQYF.

This sequence joins TRBV9 and TRBJ2-7, with 12 bases matching TRBD1. V gave up 4 bases and J gave up 6 bases; unmatched junction bases: 11. CDR1 and CDR2 (germline): SGDLS, YYNGEE. The length of the CDR3 is 16 residues. DNA for the CDR3: TGTGCCAGCAGCTCCGGGACAGGGGGCTTGCAAAGCGAGCAGTACTTC. Its protein product is CASSSGTGGLQSEQYF.

This clone was counted a few times. J is TRBJ1-2 and V is TRBV11-2; D remains unclear. This CDR3 comprises 13 residues. Trimming left V 2 bases short and J 8 bases short, with 12 bases between. Germline loops: CDR1 SGHAT, CDR2 FQNNGV. As DNA, the CDR3 is TGTGCCAGCAGCTTAACGGGGTCGGGCGGCTACACCTTC. It encodes CASSLTGSGGYTF.

The chain is built from TRBV11-3 and TRBJ1-1, with 8 bases matching TRBD1. Germline-derived CDR1 and CDR2 are SGHNT and YENEEA. This CDR3 has 16 amino acids. After removal of 2 bases from V and 1 base from J, the junction contained 6 bases not matched to a gene. Written as DNA, the CDR3 is TGTGCCAGCAGCTTATCGACAGGGGCCGGGAACACTGAAGCTTTCTTT. Amino acids: CASSLSTGAGNTEAFF.

This chain joins TRBV11-3 and TRBJ2-1, with D uncertain. Germline V gene lookup returns CDR1 SGHNT and CDR2 YENEEA. Trimming cost V 3 bases and J 9 bases, with 12 bases left between them. The CDR3 has 13 residues. The CDR3 loop is CASSFEIGGEQFF. CDR3 coding DNA: TGTGCCAGCAGCTTTGAGATCGGCGGTGAGCAGTTCTTC.

V gene TRBV21-1 combines with J gene TRBJ2-2; the DNA was not used to check the table's D call, TRBD2. TRBV21-1 is termed a pseudogene. CDR3 length: 15 residues. CDR3 nucleotide sequence: TGTGCCAGCAGCCCCAGCGGGAGTGGCACCGGGGAGCTGTTTTTT. This codes for CASSPSGSGTGELFF.

J is TRBJ2-2 and V is TRBV28, with D perhaps matching TRBD2 (5 bases). Germline CDR1 reads MDHEN; CDR2 reads SYDVKM. This CDR3 spans 13 amino acids. Trimming pared 10 bases from V and 7 bases from J, leaving 16 bases between. The chain's CDR3 is CAMKDAGSGELFF. CDR3 nucleotides: TGTGCCATGAAGGATGCGGGCAGCGGGGAGCTGTTTTTT.

The chain recombines TRBV24-1 with TRBJ2-2; 9 bases match TRBD1. Looked up from germline, CDR1 is KGHDR and CDR2 is SFDVKD. J lost 5 bases, V lost 9 bases, and 6 bases had no gene match. CDR3 length equals 14 residues. CDR3 in amino acids: CATSKDRGTGELFF. In DNA, the CDR3 is TGTGCCACCTCTAAGGACAGGGGAACCGGGGAGCTGTTTTTT.

This rearrangement joins TRBV7-9 to TRBJ2-2; unclear D gene. Germline CDR1 is SEHNR and CDR2 is FQNEAQ (reference sequence). CDR3 length: 15 residues. V was pared by 2 bases and J by 0 bases, with 7 bases between. The CDR3 DNA sequence: TGTGCCAGCAGCTTATTGGGCACGAACACCGGGGAGCTGTTTTTT. Protein product: CASSLLGTNTGELFF.

The chain combines TRBV10-3 with TRBJ1-3; D gene ambiguous. The V gene's germline CDR1 is ENHRY and CDR2 SYGVKD. The ends were cut back, 5 bases at V and 3 bases at J, with 20 bases in the middle. This CDR3 region has 17 residues. The CDR3 here is CAISRTSGGRLGNTIYF. In DNA form, the CDR3 reads TGTGCCATCAGTCGTACATCGGGTGGCAGACTTGGAAACACCATATATTTT.

The chain carries TRBV24-1 and TRBJ2-1, with D possibly TRBD2 on 6 matching bases. Germline CDR1 reads KGHDR; CDR2 reads SFDVKD. V was cut by 12 bases and J by 2 bases, with 19 bases left in between. The CDR3 contains 15 residues. The CDR3 loop reads CASERSGGPYNEQFF. CDR3 bases: TGTGCCTCTGAAAGAAGCGGAGGGCCCTACAATGAGCAGTTCTTC.

The rearrangement uses TRBV7-9 and TRBJ1-2; 7 bases fit TRBD1. In germline, CDR1 is SEHNR, CDR2 FQNEAQ (reference sequence). The CDR3 sequence is 14 residues long. After removal of 5 bases from V and 4 bases from J, the junction contained 7 bases not matched to a gene. The CDR3, as DNA: TGTGCCAGCAGCAAACAGGGGCCCCTCTATGGCTACACCTTC. Residues: CASSKQGPLYGYTF.

This clone was observed a few times. The rearrangement joins TRBV6-2 or TRBV6-3 to TRBJ1-1; no reliable D call. The V end lost 5 bases, the J end lost 11 bases, and 18 bases lay between the germline ends. Germline-derived CDR1 and CDR2 are MNHEY and SVGEGT. The CDR3 is 13 amino acids. The CDR3 is CASSRPPLSRAFF. The CDR3 DNA follows: TGTGCCAGCAGTCGCCCACCTCTGTCTCGGGCTTTCTTT.

The V call is TRBV5-1, the J call TRBJ2-6; 7 nucleotides align to TRBD1. Per germline, CDR1 SGHRS and CDR2 YFSETQ. The J segment lost 2 bases and the V segment lost 2 bases, leaving 13 bases of the junction unmatched. The length of the CDR3 is 19 residues. For the CDR3, the DNA is TGCGCCAGCAGCTTCCCAAGGACAGGTGAAACCCCTGGGGCCAACGTCCTGACTTTC. This gives the protein CASSFPRTGETPGANVLTF.

The chain recombines TRBV27 with TRBJ2-1, with no clear D. Per the germline V gene, CDR1 is MNHEY and CDR2 is SMNVEV (reference sequence). CDR3 length equals 12 residues. Deletions cut 2 bases from V and 9 bases from J, with 8 bases between. DNA of the CDR3: TGTGCCAGCAGTTTAAGGCCGGGTGAGCAGTTCTTC. It yields the protein CASSLRPGEQFF.

V gene TRBV6-2 or TRBV6-3 combines with J gene TRBJ2-1, with TRBD2 matching over 8 bases. Trimming at V came to 5 bases and at J to 4 bases, leaving 7 bases not matched to a gene. Germline V gives CDR1 MNHEY, CDR2 SVGEGT. This CDR3 is 15 amino acids long. The CDR3 DNA reads as TGTGCCAGCAGTATATTAACTAGCGGATACAATGAGCAGTTCTTC. Protein: CASSILTSGYNEQFF.

This clone appeared once. The V call is TRBV10-3, the J call TRBJ2-1; 10 bases fit TRBD2. The CDR3 spans 14 residues. V shed 6 bases and J 5 bases; nucleotides not matched to a gene: 4. Looked up from germline, CDR1 is ENHRY and CDR2 is SYGVKD. The CDR3 here is CAIRGGLANNEQFF. The CDR3 bases are TGTGCCATCAGGGGGGGACTAGCGAACAATGAGCAGTTCTTC.

This chain connects TRBV28 to TRBJ2-3; 11 bases match TRBD2. CDR1 and CDR2 (germline): MDHEN, SYDVKM. This CDR3 is 17 amino acids long. Losses at the gene ends were 5 bases for V and 2 bases for J; bases not matched to a gene: 9. The CDR3 sequence is CASSPRGSGRATDTQYF. The CDR3 bases are TGTGCCAGCAGTCCCCGGGGTAGCGGGAGGGCCACAGATACGCAGTATTTT.

The rearrangement links TRBV28 to TRBJ2-3; TRBD2 might be the D (6 bases). The CDR3 is 16 amino acids. CDR1 MDHEN and CDR2 SYDVKM come from the germline V gene. V was shortened by 3 bases and J by 3 bases, with 16 bases between the two germline ends. CDR3 amino acids: CASSFGVGRGTDTQYF. The CDR3 nucleotides are TGTGCCAGCAGTTTCGGCGTCGGGAGAGGTACAGATACGCAGTATTTT.

The chain has TRBV6-5 and TRBJ1-4; 7 nucleotides align to TRBD1. The CDR3 totals 14 residues. Germline loops: CDR1 MNHEY, CDR2 SVGAGI. The V segment lost 6 bases and the J segment 2 bases; nucleotides outside the gene matches: 3. CDR3 sequence: CASRTTGTNEKLFF. The CDR3 DNA reads as TGTGCCAGCAGGACGACAGGGACTAATGAAAAACTGTTTTTT.